What follows describes a single T cell receptor (beta chain). The sample comes from a study of blood T cell repertoires in COVID-19. Profiling relied on immunoSEQ multiplex PCR, and the TCRdb table lists in-frame clones only, not all of them. The table has tens of thousands of clones, roughly 88% seen once. CDR1 and CDR2 (germline): GTSNPN, SVGIG (reference sequence). V was shortened by 2 bases and J by 9 bases, with 8 bases between the two germline ends. The CDR3 consists of 11 residues. The chain has TRBV30 and TRBJ2-1, with D perhaps matching TRBD2 (6 bases). This clonotype was obtained from a man aged 45-65 years with active or convalescent COVID-19. Input material: peripheral blood. The CDR3 DNA sequence: TGTGCCTGGAGTTTGGGGGGTGAGCAGTTCTTC. Translating it yields CAWSLGGEQFF.